The entry below describes one T cell receptor (beta chain). Its specificity is unknown. The data originate from a study of T cells after yellow fever vaccination. Study at large: Preparing low-cell-number fractions relied on SMART-Seq v4 Ultra Low Input.

By 5'RACE template switching, TCR cDNA was produced, with a universal primer site and UMIs added in the process. A single record per CDR3 protein comes from TCRdb applying MiXCR to the 5' RACE reads. The data contain 620,000 or so distinct CDR3 sequences, about a sixth of them seen just once; the ten biggest clones take up approximately 15%. This CDR3 spans 14 amino acids. V dropped 7 bases and J dropped 0 bases, with 10 bases sitting between them. CDR1 and CDR2 from the germline V gene are LNHNV and YYDKDF (reference sequence). The study, taken as a whole, reports: Most primary-vaccination clones reappeared after the booster (just under 98% CD4, 88% CD8). Weaker overall was a secondary response that nonetheless peaked faster, on day 5 versus 15.

The sequence was collected from a man younger than 35 who received the YFV17D yellow fever vaccine. The gene calls are TRBV15 and TRBJ1-5; D uncertain. The sequenced sample was PBMCs, obtained less than 6 days after the first yellow fever vaccination. The CDR3 sequence is CATNDRISNQPQHF. Written as DNA, the CDR3 is TGTGCCACCAACGACCGTATTAGCAATCAGCCCCAGCATTTT.